This TCR beta chain stems from a study of T cell repertoires in aging, cancer and after chemotherapy. Study as a whole: The full dataset contained about 10 million TCR reads.

The V gene's germline CDR1 is SEHNR and CDR2 FQNEAQ (reference sequence). The CDR3 contains 15 residues. V shed 2 bases, J shed 8 bases, and the junction held 5 bases outside the gene matches. TCR beta rearrangements were amplified from peripheral blood genomic DNA. Rearranged V-D-J TRB sequences were amplified with a mixed TRB-A/B primer pool. TCRdb reprocessed the multiplex PCR reads with MiXCR, giving one entry per CDR3 protein. The sample lists 9,000 to 13,000 distinct CDR3 sequences; less than 30% were seen once. The table lists this clonotype with a few counts. Its antigen is unknown. General study findings and limits: The repertoire data cannot show anything about immunological memory following chemotherapy. In cancer patients, declining TCR diversity with age involved lost richness and lost evenness. Rebound thymic output was suggested by rising median generation probability during chemotherapy in each cancer cohort.

This chain uses TRBV7-9 with TRBJ2-1, with 11 bases fitting TRBD2. The receptor comes from a human donor in good health. The sequenced material came from blood. The CDR3 protein is CASSLILAGDYEQFF. The CDR3 DNA reads as TGTGCCAGCAGCTTAATACTAGCGGGAGATTATGAGCAGTTCTTC.